These T cell receptor beta chains were read from a single sample in a study of post-analysis software for immune sequencing data. TCRdb used MiXCR to reprocess the PCR reads, holding one entry per CDR3 protein. The data show some 450,000 distinct CDR3 sequences, roughly 45% seen once. Sequencing used blood. All receptors come from a girl aged 5 to 17 with multiple sclerosis. Both conserved end residues are part of each CDR3. D genes are given only for firm matches. Only part of the rows carry a size: once, few, many, or a class if the clone is expanded.

d_call	clone_size	j_call	v_call	cdr3_nt	cdr3_aa
-	-	TRBJ1-2	TRBV5-1	TGCGCCAGCAGCGTCCCCCCGCCTAACGGACACAACTATGGCTACACCTTC	CASSVPPPNGHNYGYTF
TRBD1	many	TRBJ2-1	TRBV18	TGTGCCAGCTCGCAGACCCGACAGGGATCAGGATCCTACAATGAGCAGTTCTTC	CASSQTRQGSGSYNEQFF
TRBD2	few	TRBJ2-1	TRBV20-1	TGCAGTGCTCCGGAATCACTAGCGGGTGAGCAGTTCTTC	CSAPESLAGEQFF
-	-	TRBJ2-3	TRBV7-3	TGTGCCAGCAGCTTAGTAAGGCAGTCCGGCCCAGATACGCAGTATTTT	CASSLVRQSGPDTQYF
TRBD1	few	TRBJ2-3	TRBV9	TGTGCCAGCAGCGTAGGAGTAGGGACAGGGGAAGATACGCAGTATTTT	CASSVGVGTGEDTQYF
TRBD2	-	TRBJ2-3	TRBV2	TGTGCCAGCAGGGGAGGGCCTAGCACAGATACGCAGTATTTT	CASRGGPSTDTQYF
-	many	TRBJ2-3	TRBV7-2	TGTGCCAGCAGCACCAGTACAGCAGATACGCAGTATTTT	CASSTSTADTQYF
TRBD2	-	TRBJ2-7	TRBV6-1	TGTGCCAGCAGTTGGACTAGCGGTCCCTACGAGCAGTACTTC	CASSWTSGPYEQYF
TRBD1	few	TRBJ1-6	TRBV4-1	TGCGCCAGCAGCCAAGAGGTGGGACAGGGCTTTTCCTATAATTCACCCCTCCACTTT	CASSQEVGQGFSYNSPLHF
TRBD2	-	TRBJ2-3	TRBV4-2	TGTGCCAGCAGCCAAGAGAGGGCGACTAGCGGGAGAAATACGCAGTATTTT	CASSQERATSGRNTQYF
TRBD1	-	TRBJ2-7	TRBV28	TGTGCCAGCAGTTTCGCACAGGGGGGATACGAGCAGTACTTC	CASSFAQGGYEQYF
-	-	TRBJ2-5	TRBV12-3/TRBV12-4	TGTGCCAGCAGCCGTAGGACCAGGGAGTCTCAAGAGACCCAGTACTTC	CASSRRTRESQETQYF
-	many	TRBJ2-5	TRBV12-3/TRBV12-4	TGTGCCAGCAGTTTAGGCTTGGTAAAAGAGACCCAGTACTTC	CASSLGLVKETQYF
-	few	TRBJ2-4	TRBV4-2	TGTGCCAGCAGCCAAGAAGCACTAGCCAAAAACATTCAGTACTTC	CASSQEALAKNIQYF
-	-	TRBJ2-7	TRBV7-8	TGTGCCAGCAGCTTAGCTTTAGGCACAGGGTACCACGAGCAGTACTTC	CASSLALGTGYHEQYF
TRBD1	-	TRBJ1-4	TRBV25-1	TGTGCCAGCAGTGAATCCCCGGACAGGGATAATGAAAAACTGTTTTTT	CASSESPDRDNEKLFF
-	-	TRBJ2-7	TRBV20-1	TGCAGTGCAACCCCGGGGAGTAAAATATACGAGCAGTACTTC	CSATPGSKIYEQYF
-	-	TRBJ1-1	TRBV27	TGTGCCAGCAGTTACACGGTACCGAACACTGAAGCTTTCTTT	CASSYTVPNTEAFF
TRBD1	-	TRBJ1-2	TRBV29-1	TGCAGCTCCCGGGACAGGGGCTACGGCTACACCTTC	CSSRDRGYGYTF
TRBD2	-	TRBJ2-7	TRBV28	TGTGCCAGCAAGGTGATACTAGCGGGGGGCTACGAGCAGTACTTC	CASKVILAGGYEQYF
TRBD1	-	TRBJ2-1	TRBV6-5	TGTGCCAGCAGTCTACTCCGGGACAGGGGAGTCTATGAGCAGTTCTTC	CASSLLRDRGVYEQFF
TRBD2	-	TRBJ2-3	TRBV2	TGTGCCAGCAGTTCTCCGGGACTAGCGGTTTTCAGATTCACAGATACGCAGTATTTT	CASSSPGLAVFRFTDTQYF
TRBD2	-	TRBJ2-3	TRBV9	TGTGCCAGCAGCGCGGGACTAGCGGGAGTTAAAGATACGCAGTATTTT	CASSAGLAGVKDTQYF
-	-	TRBJ1-5	TRBV5-5	TGTGCCAGCAGCTTGAGGACTCAGGGGAGCAATCAGCCCCAGCATTTT	CASSLRTQGSNQPQHF
TRBD1	-	TRBJ1-2	TRBV28	TGTGCCAGCAGTTTAGGGGGGACAGAGGGGAACGGCTACACCTTC	CASSLGGTEGNGYTF
-	once	TRBJ1-5	TRBV10-3	TGTGCCATCAGTGAGGGTAGGGGGGCGCCGAGCAATCAGCCCCAGCATTTT	CAISEGRGAPSNQPQHF
-	-	TRBJ2-1	TRBV28	TGTGCCAGCACCCGGCTTGAGGGGAACAATGAGCAGTTCTTC	CASTRLEGNNEQFF
-	few	TRBJ2-4	TRBV11-2	TGTGCCAGCAGCTTAGACCGGCGGGACCGGGGAAACATTCAGTACTTC	CASSLDRRDRGNIQYF
TRBD1	-	TRBJ2-4	TRBV10-3	TGTGCCATCAGTTCACAGGGGGCAGCCAAAAACATTCAGTACTTC	CAISSQGAAKNIQYF
-	-	TRBJ1-1	TRBV5-5	TGTGCCAGCAGCTTGGTTATCGCGGTGACTGAAGCTTTCTTT	CASSLVIAVTEAFF
-	-	TRBJ1-5	TRBV20-1	TGCAGTGCTAGCACCGACCCCGGGGAATTCAATCAGCCCCAGCATTTT	CSASTDPGEFNQPQHF
-	few	TRBJ1-6	TRBV12-3/TRBV12-4	TGTGCCAGCAGTTTAGCGTGGCAGGGAGGTTCACCCCTCCACTTT	CASSLAWQGGSPLHF
-	few	TRBJ2-1	TRBV20-1	TGCAGTGCGGGGGCTGCGGGTAGAGTTGAGAATGAGCAGTTCTTC	CSAGAAGRVENEQFF
TRBD1	-	TRBJ1-2	TRBV7-2	TGTGCCAGCAGCTTAAACCCGGGACAGGGTTCAGATGGCTACACCTTC	CASSLNPGQGSDGYTF
-	once	TRBJ2-1	TRBV29-1	TGCAGCGTTGGGGCAAGGGGGGCTTACGAGCAGTTCTTC	CSVGARGAYEQFF
TRBD1	-	TRBJ1-2	TRBV20-1	TGCAGTGCTTTCCGGGACAGCGAATATGGCTGCACCTTC	CSAFRDSEYGCTF
-	-	TRBJ2-3	TRBV9	TGTGCCAGCAGCGTCCCGAGTGGAGATACGCAGTATTTT	CASSVPSGDTQYF
TRBD1	few	TRBJ2-3	TRBV7-9	TGTGCCAGCAGCTTAGCCGGGACAGGGGGTACAGATACGCAGTATTTT	CASSLAGTGGTDTQYF
-	few	TRBJ1-2	TRBV29-1	TGCAGCGTTGATGCCGACAGAGCTAACTATGGCTACACCTTC	CSVDADRANYGYTF
-	few	TRBJ1-1	TRBV7-2	TGTGCCAGCAGCTTATGGGAGAACACTGAAGCTTTCTTT	CASSLWENTEAFF
-	-	TRBJ2-5	TRBV28	TGTGCCAGCAGTACAATAAGGGTTCCCCAGGAGACCCAGTACTTC	CASSTIRVPQETQYF
TRBD1	-	TRBJ2-1	TRBV29-1	TGCAGCGTTATCAAAGACAGGGACGGTGAGCAGTTCTTC	CSVIKDRDGEQFF
-	few	TRBJ1-6	TRBV12-3/TRBV12-4	TGTGCCAGCAACCCGTCGGGGGCTGGCAATTCACCCCTCCACTTT	CASNPSGAGNSPLHF
-	-	TRBJ1-2	TRBV4-1	TGCGCCAGCAGCCAAGCCGGACAGTACTATGGCTACACCTTC	CASSQAGQYYGYTF
-	-	TRBJ2-7	TRBV27	TGTGCCAGCAGTTTCGGCCGGGAGTCCGAGCAGTACTTC	CASSFGRESEQYF
-	-	TRBJ2-7	TRBV6-6	TGTGCCAGCAGCCCTAAGGGAGGAGATGAGCAGTACTTC	CASSPKGGDEQYF
-	-	TRBJ2-3	TRBV14	TGTGCCAGCAGCCAACAACTACCCAGGGCAGATACGCAGTATTTT	CASSQQLPRADTQYF
TRBD1	-	TRBJ1-2	TRBV29-1	TGCAGCGTGGGAGGACAGGGGAGCTATGGCTACACCTTC	CSVGGQGSYGYTF
TRBD2	few	TRBJ2-7	TRBV20-1	TGCAGTGCCTCTGGTAGCGGGGACTCCTACGAGCAGTACTTC	CSASGSGDSYEQYF
TRBD1	few	TRBJ2-5	TRBV24-1	TGTGCCACCAGTGATGGTACAGGGGGAGAGACCCAGTACTTC	CATSDGTGGETQYF
TRBD2	-	TRBJ2-1	TRBV20-1	TGCAGTGCTAGACCCTCGACTAGCGTTTCCTACAATGAGCAGTTCTTC	CSARPSTSVSYNEQFF